This section outlines one T cell receptor beta chain sequence together with its context. Its antigen is not identified. This entry belongs to a study of molecular identifiers for immune sequencing clone quantification. Regarding the study as a whole: Clonotypes surpassing 20 RNA copies contained over 99% of effector molecules, versus under 1% in naive cells. Even with one million naive cells present, spiked Jurkat TCR RNA from one cell was reportedly detectable.

Previously described methods and listed TCR primers were employed for the bulk TCR libraries. MiXCR, run by TCRdb on the PCR reads, gives a single entry per CDR3 protein. The profile shows about half a million distinct CDR3 sequences, approximately 25% of them singletons. The germline V gene encodes CDR1 MNHEY and CDR2 SVGEGT. V was clipped by 5 bases and J by 4 bases, with 21 bases between them. This CDR3 is 16 amino acids long. Sorting isolated naive CD8 T cells as CD8+CD4-CCR7+CD45RA+ events. V and J are TRBV6-2 or TRBV6-3 and TRBJ2-7; D remains ambiguous. This clonotype was obtained from a human donor in good health. Some libraries in this study had Jurkat cell RNA spiked in. Sequenced material: naive CD8+ T cells from blood, with Jurkat cell RNA spiked in. The sample's subset: FACS-sorted CD8+CD4-CCR7+CD45RA+ naive T cells. CDR3 nucleotides: TGTGCCAGCAGTCCCCCGCCGGGCAGAGGAATTTACGAGCAGTACTTC. This translates into CASSPPPGRGIYEQYF.